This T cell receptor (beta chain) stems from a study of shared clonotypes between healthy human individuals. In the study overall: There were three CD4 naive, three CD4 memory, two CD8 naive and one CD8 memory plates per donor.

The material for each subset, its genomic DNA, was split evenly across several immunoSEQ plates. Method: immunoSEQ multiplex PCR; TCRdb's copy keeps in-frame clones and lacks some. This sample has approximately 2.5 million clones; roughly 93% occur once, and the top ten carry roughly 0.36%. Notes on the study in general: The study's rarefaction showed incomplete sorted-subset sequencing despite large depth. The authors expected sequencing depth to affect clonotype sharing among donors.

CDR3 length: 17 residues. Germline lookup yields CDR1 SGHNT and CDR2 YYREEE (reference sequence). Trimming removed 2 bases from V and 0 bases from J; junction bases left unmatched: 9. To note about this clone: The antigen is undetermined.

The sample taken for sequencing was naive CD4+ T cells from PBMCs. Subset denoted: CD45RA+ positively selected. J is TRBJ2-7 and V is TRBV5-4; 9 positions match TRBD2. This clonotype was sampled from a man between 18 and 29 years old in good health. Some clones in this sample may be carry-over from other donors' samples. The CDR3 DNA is TGTGCCAGCAGCTTCGGCGACGGCGGGAGGGCCTCCTACGAGCAGTACTTC. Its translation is CASSFGDGGRASYEQYF.